The 9 T cell receptor beta chains presented below share a single source sample, sequenced in a study of T cell responses to AZD1222 COVID-19 vaccine (dated by TCRdb to 2020 to 2022). Interpreted using the paper, the time point label stands for: about 28 days (+/-7) after the second vaccine dose. Libraries were prepared through the immunoSEQ multiplex PCR assay. Drawn from immuneACCESS, this table holds only the in-frame rearrangements with V and J called that TCRdb kept. Clones are partly lost; checked studies trace under half to an unresolved V gene and leave the rest unexplained. The sample contains about 78,000 clones, roughly 90% of them found a single time. About 1.3% of the sample is in the top ten clones. Material: peripheral blood, obtained 28 days after the second AZD1222 dose. The source of these receptors is an adult who received the AZD1222 COVID-19 vaccine.

V is TRBV18 and J is TRBJ1-5; 9 bases align to TRBD1. CDR3 length equals 16 residues. From germline, CDR1 is KGHSH and CDR2 LQKENI. V gave up 3 bases and J gave up 4 bases; unmatched junction bases: 7. The CDR3 protein is CASSPQDRGLNQPQHF. As DNA, the CDR3 is TGTGCCAGCTCACCCCAGGACAGGGGTCTTAATCAGCCCCAGCATTTT.

This clone was recorded a few times. The chain carries TRBV10-3 and TRBJ2-1; weak D call: TRBD2 (5 bases). V shed 4 bases and J shed 9 bases, with 16 bases lying between them. The germline CDR1 and CDR2 sequences are ENHRY and SYGVKD. The CDR3 extends over 14 amino acids. CDR3 sequence: CAISAQLGRSEQFF. CDR3 DNA sequence: TGTGCCATCAGTGCCCAACTAGGAAGGAGTGAGCAGTTCTTC.

The chain uses TRBV4-2 and TRBJ1-5, with a tentative D call TRBD1 (6 bases). Trimming removed 1 base at V and 1 base at J, with 14 bases between. Germline-derived CDR1 and CDR2 are LGHNA and YNFKEQ. CDR3 length: 17 amino acids. The CDR3 protein is CASSQAEGDLSNQPQHF. In DNA, the CDR3 is TGTGCCAGCAGCCAAGCAGAGGGGGATCTAAGCAATCAGCCCCAGCATTTT.

The chain carries TRBV11-1 and TRBJ2-7; 8 nucleotides align to TRBD1. Germline CDR1 SGHAT, CDR2 FQDESV (reference sequence). The CDR3 length is 14 residues. J gave up 1 base and V 7 bases, and 6 bases lay outside the gene matches. Here the CDR3 reads CASTQTGESYEQYF. The CDR3 nucleotides are TGTGCCAGCACCCAGACAGGGGAATCCTACGAGCAGTACTTC.

The chain joins TRBV28 to TRBJ1-4; a possible D gene is TRBD1 (6 bases). The CDR3 consists of 14 residues. Germline loops: CDR1 MDHEN, CDR2 SYDVKM. V shed 10 bases and J shed 6 bases, with 18 bases lying between them. The CDR3 DNA follows: TGTGCCATCAAGGGGGGGGGCGCGGATGAAAAACTGTTTTTT. It yields the protein CAIKGGGADEKLFF.

The rearrangement uses TRBV28 and TRBJ1-4; perhaps TRBD1 as D (5 bases). The V end was cut by 4 bases, the J end by 8 bases, with 14 bases between. CDR1 and CDR2 from the germline V gene are MDHEN and SYDVKM. The CDR3 is made up of 14 amino acids. The CDR3 region is CASSSHPPGEKLFF. The CDR3 region has the DNA TGTGCCAGCAGTTCACACCCCCCAGGGGAAAAACTGTTTTTT.

The chain carries TRBV2 and TRBJ1-6; D remains ambiguous. Trimming stripped 8 bases from V and 7 bases from J, with 12 bases between. The CDR3 is made up of 13 amino acids. Germline CDR1 reads SNHLY; CDR2 reads FYNNEI. The CDR3 nucleotides read TGTGCCAGCGGGCCAGCTGGCAATTCACCCCTCCACTTT. Protein: CASGPAGNSPLHF. The whole variable domain, filled in from reference TRBV2 and TRBJ1-6, reads EPEVTQTPSHQVTQMGQEVILRCVPISNHLYFYWYRQILGQKVEFLVSFYNNEISEKSEIFDDQFSVERPDGSNFTLKIRSTKLEDSAMYFCASGPAGNSPLHFGNGTRLTVT.

The rearrangement joins TRBV5-6 to TRBJ2-7; 8 bases fit TRBD1. Unmatched junction bases numbered 3, after V lost 1 base and J lost 3 bases. This CDR3 has 14 amino acids. CDR1 and CDR2 (germline): SGHDT, YYEEEE. CDR3 protein: CASSLSGTGYEQYF. The CDR3 coding sequence is TGTGCCAGCAGCTTGTCCGGGACAGGCTACGAGCAGTACTTC.

The chain couples TRBV9 to TRBJ2-2; TRBD1 aligns across 11 bases. V gave up 4 bases and J gave up 6 bases; unmatched junction bases: 8. In germline, CDR1 is SGDLS, CDR2 YYNGEE. The CDR3 consists of 16 residues. DNA of the CDR3: TGTGCCAGCAGCCCCCGGGACAGGGGGTGGTCCGGGGAGCTGTTTTTT. This sequence encodes CASSPRDRGWSGELFF.